Sequencing of this T cell receptor beta chain was carried out in a study of T cell responses to AZD1222 COVID-19 vaccine. TCRdb's table, derived via immunoSEQ multiplex PCR, lists solely in-frame clones and lacks some. The table has around 110,000 clones, around 85% seen once. The table lists this clone with a count of one. Trimming shortened V by 3 bases and J by 6 bases, and 14 bases separated the two germline ends. CDR3 length: 14 amino acids. Germline V lookup: CDR1 MDHEN, CDR2 SYDVKM. The sequenced sample was peripheral blood, obtained on day 0 of MenACWY control vaccination. This TCR was sampled from an adult in good health. This chain connects TRBV28 to TRBJ2-5; D gene unclear. The CDR3 protein is CASSLSRARKTQYF. The CDR3 DNA reads as TGTGCCAGCAGTTTGTCCCGGGCTAGAAAGACCCAGTACTTC.